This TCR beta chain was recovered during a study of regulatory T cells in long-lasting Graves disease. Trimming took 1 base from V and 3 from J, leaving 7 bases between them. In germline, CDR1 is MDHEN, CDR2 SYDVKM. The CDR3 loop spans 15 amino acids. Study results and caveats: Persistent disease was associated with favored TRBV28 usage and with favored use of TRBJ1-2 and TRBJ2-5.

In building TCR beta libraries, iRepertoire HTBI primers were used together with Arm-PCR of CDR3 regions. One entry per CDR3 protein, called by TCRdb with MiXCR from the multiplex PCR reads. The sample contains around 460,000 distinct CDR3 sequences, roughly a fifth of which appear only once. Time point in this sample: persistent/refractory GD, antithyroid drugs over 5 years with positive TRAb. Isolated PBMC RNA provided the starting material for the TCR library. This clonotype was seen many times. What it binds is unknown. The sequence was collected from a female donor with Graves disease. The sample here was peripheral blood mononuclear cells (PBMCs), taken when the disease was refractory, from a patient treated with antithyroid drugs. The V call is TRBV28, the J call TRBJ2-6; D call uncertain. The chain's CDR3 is CASSLSWGGANVLTF. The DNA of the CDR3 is TGTGCCAGCAGTTTATCGTGGGGTGGGGCCAACGTCCTGACTTTC.